This is a list of T cell receptor beta chains from one sample in a study of blood T cell repertoires in COVID-19. Sequencing used immunoSEQ multiplex PCR; TCRdb keeps in-frame clones, though not all of them. The sample includes tens of thousands of clones, around four fifths seen only once; the top ten take 40% to 45%. Input material: peripheral blood. These receptors came from a human donor in a cohort sampled during active COVID-19. The CDR3 runs from the conserved cysteine through the conserved F or W. The D gene is left open where the match is weak. Expanded clones get a size class; other rows say once, few or many, or leave the size out.

D	size	V	J	DNA	CDR3
TRBD1	NA	TRBV6-1	TRBJ1-6	TGTGCCAGCAGTGAAGCTACAGGGGGTGGGGATTCACCCCTCCACTTT	CASSEATGGGDSPLHF
TRBD2	NA	TRBV5-1	TRBJ2-7	TGCGCCAGCAGCTTGGAGGCTAGCGGGGCCAAGTTGGAGCAGTACTTC	CASSLEASGAKLEQYF
TRBD1	few	TRBV6-5	TRBJ1-6	TGTGCCAGCAACTCCGGGACAGGGGTGGATTCACCCCTCCACTTT	CASNSGTGVDSPLHF
TRBD1	NA	TRBV11-2	TRBJ1-1	TGTGCCAGCAGCTCACAGGGGAAGGGAGCTGAAGCTTTCTTT	CASSSQGKGAEAFF
NA	NA	TRBV3-1/TRBV3-2	TRBJ2-1	TGTGCCAGCAGCCGCCGGGAGAACAATGAGCAGTTCTTC	CASSRRENNEQFF
TRBD1	NA	TRBV27	TRBJ1-6	TGTGCCAGCAGTTGGGCAGGGGGCTTGAGTAATTCACCCCTCCACTTT	CASSWAGGLSNSPLHF
NA	NA	TRBV4-1	TRBJ1-3	TGCGCCAGCAGCGGGGGGGGACGGAGCTCTGGAAACACCATATATTTT	CASSGGGRSSGNTIYF
TRBD1	NA	TRBV7-3	TRBJ2-2	TGTGCCAGCAGCCGGGACAGGGAGAACACCGGGGAGCTGTTTTTT	CASSRDRENTGELFF
NA	few	TRBV4-1	TRBJ1-6	TGCGCCAGCAGCCACCTGACAGATAATTCACCCCTCCACTTT	CASSHLTDNSPLHF
TRBD1	once	TRBV2	TRBJ2-5	TGTGCCAGCAGCGACGGGACAGGGGGGACCCAGTACTTC	CASSDGTGGTQYF
TRBD1	NA	TRBV3-1/TRBV3-2	TRBJ1-2	TGTGCCAGCAGCCAAGACAGGGGGCTCTCGGGCGGCTACACCTTC	CASSQDRGLSGGYTF
TRBD2	NA	TRBV5-1	TRBJ2-7	TGCGCCAGCACTAGTAGCGGGGGGATAACCTACGAGCAGTACTTC	CASTSSGGITYEQYF
TRBD2	NA	TRBV6-1	TRBJ2-2	TGTGCCAGCAGTGAATCTATTAGCGGGGGGGCGCCCACCGGGGAGCTGTTTTTT	CASSESISGGAPTGELFF
NA	NA	TRBV7-9	TRBJ1-2	TGTGCCAGCAGTACAAAAAACTATGGCTACACCTTC	CASSTKNYGYTF
NA	NA	TRBV11-2	TRBJ2-1	TGTGCCAGCAGCTTAGGCAGGGCCCATGAGCAGTTCTTC	CASSLGRAHEQFF
NA	NA	TRBV6-5	TRBJ2-7	TGTGCCAGCGGGACTCGGCCCTACGAGCAGTACTTC	CASGTRPYEQYF
NA	NA	TRBV6-1	TRBJ2-7	TGTGCCAGCAGTGAAGCCTTGACAGGTTACGAGCAGTACTTC	CASSEALTGYEQYF
NA	NA	TRBV27	TRBJ2-7	TGTGCCAGCAGTTTATCGGCAGGGGCCTACGAGCAGTACTTC	CASSLSAGAYEQYF
NA	NA	TRBV6-1	TRBJ2-2	TGTGCCAGCAGTGAGCTAGCGATGAACACCGGGGAGCTGTTTTTT	CASSELAMNTGELFF
TRBD2	NA	TRBV19	TRBJ2-2	TGTGCCGGGCAGGCGGGGGGGAACACCGGGGAGCTGTTTTTT	CAGQAGGNTGELFF
NA	NA	TRBV12-3/TRBV12-4	TRBJ2-3	TGTGCCAGCAGCCCCCCGCAGGCAGATACGCAGTATTTT	CASSPPQADTQYF
NA	NA	TRBV6-2/TRBV6-3	TRBJ2-1	TGTGCCAGCAGTTACTCGATTAGCAGCCCCGAGCGGGAGCAGTTCTTC	CASSYSISSPEREQFF
NA	NA	TRBV2	TRBJ2-5	TGTGCCAGCCGACCCGGGATATATGAGACCCAGTACTTC	CASRPGIYETQYF
NA	NA	TRBV28	TRBJ1-3	TGTGCCAGCACCGAGGCAACGGTTGGAAACACCATATATTTT	CASTEATVGNTIYF
NA	NA	TRBV5-5	TRBJ2-5	TGTGCCAGCAGCTTGCTCGCGGGCCAAGAGACCCAGTACTTC	CASSLLAGQETQYF
NA	NA	TRBV20-1	TRBJ2-1	TGCAGTGCTAGTATGCCACAGGGATCTGAGCAGTTCTTC	CSASMPQGSEQFF
NA	NA	TRBV4-2	TRBJ2-7	TGTGCCAGCAGCCAAGACTTTCACGAGCAGTACTTC	CASSQDFHEQYF
TRBD1	NA	TRBV5-1	TRBJ1-1	TGCGCCAGCAGGGGGACAGGGCTGAACACTGAAGCTTTCTTT	CASRGTGLNTEAFF
TRBD1	few	TRBV3-1/TRBV3-2	TRBJ2-7	TGTGCCAGCAGCCACCGCAGACAGCCCCGACAGGGGGCCTACGAGCAGTACTTC	CASSHRRQPRQGAYEQYF
NA	NA	TRBV29-1	TRBJ1-4	TGCAGCGTTCGCGACAGGTGGAGTGAAAAACTGTTTTTT	CSVRDRWSEKLFF
TRBD1	NA	TRBV19	TRBJ1-1	TGTGCCAGTAGTATAGACGGACAGGGAGGGACTGAAGCTTTCTTT	CASSIDGQGGTEAFF
TRBD1	few	TRBV9	TRBJ1-2	TGTGCCAGCAGCGTTGAGGGGGCGGGCTACACCTTC	CASSVEGAGYTF
NA	NA	TRBV4-2	TRBJ2-3	TGTGCCAGCAGCCCAAGGGGGGGGAGCGGAGATACGCAGTATTTT	CASSPRGGSGDTQYF
NA	once	TRBV19	TRBJ1-6	TGTGCCAGTAGTATAGCGTCGCAGAGACTATATAATTCACCCCTCCACTTT	CASSIASQRLYNSPLHF
NA	NA	TRBV10-3	TRBJ1-5	TGTGCCATCAGTGAGCAAGGAGCCCGCAATCAGCCCCAGCATTTT	CAISEQGARNQPQHF
NA	few	TRBV27	TRBJ1-4	TGTGCCAGCAGTTTATCGGCGGTGGTATCGGGGTTGGAAAAACTGTTTTTT	CASSLSAVVSGLEKLFF
NA	NA	TRBV29-1	TRBJ1-1	TGCAGCGTGGTTCGACAGGTGGGATGGAACACTGAAGCTTTCTTT	CSVVRQVGWNTEAFF
NA	NA	TRBV6-5	TRBJ1-4	TGTGCCAGCAGGACAGGCTATAATGAAAAACTGTTTTTT	CASRTGYNEKLFF
NA	once	TRBV5-1	TRBJ2-3	TGCGCCAGCAGCCCATCGGGCACAGATACGCAGTATTTT	CASSPSGTDTQYF
TRBD2	NA	TRBV7-6	TRBJ2-5	TGTGCCAGCAGCTTAGTTCAGTCTAGCGGCCAAGAGACCCAGTACTTC	CASSLVQSSGQETQYF
NA	NA	TRBV27	TRBJ1-6	TGTGCCAGCAGCCCCGGAGGGGAGGATTCACCCCTCCACTTT	CASSPGGEDSPLHF
NA	few	TRBV13	TRBJ1-6	TGTGCCAGCAGCTTAGGCCGCGACAGGATTTCACCCCTCCACTTT	CASSLGRDRISPLHF
NA	NA	TRBV25-1	TRBJ1-4	TGTGCCAGCAGTGTGGGACAAGCTAATGAAAAACTGTTTTTT	CASSVGQANEKLFF
NA	NA	TRBV11-2	TRBJ1-2	TGTGCCAGCAGCCAGGAGGGATCTGGTAACTATGGCTACACCTTC	CASSQEGSGNYGYTF
NA	NA	TRBV4-3	TRBJ1-2	TGCGCCAGCAGCCAAGAGTTGACATTCGGCTACACCTTC	CASSQELTFGYTF
NA	NA	TRBV24-1	TRBJ2-5	TGTGCCACCAGTGTGGGGGGTATGGGAGAGACCCAGTACTTC	CATSVGGMGETQYF
NA	NA	TRBV5-1	TRBJ1-3	TGCGCCAGCAGCTTGGCCGGCCAGGGGGGAAACACCATATATTTT	CASSLAGQGGNTIYF
NA	few	TRBV9	TRBJ1-5	TGTGCCAGCAGCGTAGAAGGGGGTGGAAGACAGAGCGTAAGGGAGGGGTGCAATCAGCCCCAGCATTTT	CASSVEGGGRQSVREGCNQPQHF
NA	NA	TRBV6-6	TRBJ2-7	TGTGCCAGCAGGCGTGGACAGAATTCCTACGAGCAGTACTTC	CASRRGQNSYEQYF
NA	few	TRBV9	TRBJ2-1	TGTGCCAGCAGCGTAGTCCCGTCGGAGGGGTCCTCCTACAATGAGCAGTTCTTC	CASSVVPSEGSSYNEQFF
NA	NA	TRBV2	TRBJ2-3	TGTGCCAGCACCCCGAGGGGCACAGATACGCAGTATTTT	CASTPRGTDTQYF